These T cell receptor beta chains were read from a single sample in a study of T cell changes during pregnancy in multiple sclerosis. Sequenced by immunoSEQ multiplex PCR; TCRdb stores in-frame clones only, minus some. The data show tens of thousands of clones, 85% to 95% seen once. Sequencing was performed on peripheral blood, taken in the first trimester of pregnancy. The receptors were sampled from a female donor with multiple sclerosis, enrolled in a pregnancy study. The CDR3 runs from the conserved cysteine through the conserved F or W. D genes are given only for firm matches. Rows may omit the clone size; those that give it use once, few, many or a size class.

12	few	TRBJ1-2	TRBV10-3	.	TGTGCCATCAGTGAGATCCTCCCCCTTACTCACTTC	CAISEILPLTHF
13	.	TRBJ2-1	TRBV27	.	TGTGCCAGCAGTTTATCGCAGGGCAATGAGCAGTTCTTC	CASSLSQGNEQFF
15	.	TRBJ2-7	TRBV7-8	TRBD1	TGTGCCAGCAGCAGCCGGGACAGAGTAGCCTACGAGCAGTACTTC	CASSSRDRVAYEQYF
13	.	TRBJ1-5	TRBV5-4	.	TGTGCCAGCAGCTTGGAGACAGATCAGCCCCAGCATTTT	CASSLETDQPQHF
16	.	TRBJ2-2	TRBV21-1	.	TGTGCCAGCAGCAACCCGGACAGGGCGAACACCGGGGAGCTGTTTTTT	CASSNPDRANTGELFF
14	.	TRBJ2-3	TRBV5-1	TRBD1	TGCGCCAGCTGGTATGGACAGGACACAGATACGCAGTATTTT	CASWYGQDTDTQYF
14	.	TRBJ2-7	TRBV27	TRBD2	TGTGCCAATCAACCCGGCGGGAGTTCCCGCGAGCAGTACTTC	CANQPGGSSREQYF
12	.	TRBJ1-1	TRBV29-1	TRBD1	TGCAGCGGCGGACAGGGGGGAACTGAAGCTTTCTTT	CSGGQGGTEAFF
15	.	TRBJ2-1	TRBV6-5	.	TGTGCCAGCAGTAGAAACAAATTCAGGGGCGATGAGCAGTTCTTC	CASSRNKFRGDEQFF
15	.	TRBJ2-5	TRBV4-2	.	TGTGCCAGCAGCCAAGATGTAGGGAGAGGGGAGACCCAGTACTTC	CASSQDVGRGETQYF
17	.	TRBJ2-7	TRBV10-2	TRBD1	TGCGCCAGCACCGTCGGGACAGGGACTCTCCAAGCCTACGAGCAGTACTTC	CASTVGTGTLQAYEQYF
15	.	TRBJ2-3	TRBV6-4	TRBD2	TGTGCCAGCAGTGACAAGGCGGGGGGGGCAGATACGCAGTATTTT	CASSDKAGGADTQYF
19	.	TRBJ1-1	TRBV19	TRBD1	TGTGCCAGTAGTACCCTTCCCCCGGGACAGCCACTATTGAACACTGAAGCTTTCTTT	CASSTLPPGQPLLNTEAFF
13	once	TRBJ2-1	TRBV19	TRBD1	TGTGCCAGTTCGGGACAGAATTACAATGAGCAGTTCTTC	CASSGQNYNEQFF
14	.	TRBJ2-2	TRBV7-2	.	TGTGCCAGCAGCTCCCAGGGTTCCGGCGGGGAGCTGTTTTTT	CASSSQGSGGELFF
14	.	TRBJ2-7	TRBV28	.	TGTGCCAGCAGTTTATCTAGCGCGTCCTACGAGCAGTACTTC	CASSLSSASYEQYF
12	.	TRBJ1-2	TRBV7-9	.	TGTGCCAGCAGTCAAGACTCCAACGGCTACACCTTC	CASSQDSNGYTF
15	.	TRBJ1-2	TRBV27	TRBD1	TGTGCCAGCAGTTTACTGGCAGGGGGTACCTATGGCTACACCTTC	CASSLLAGGTYGYTF
13	.	TRBJ1-5	TRBV27	.	TGTGCCAGCAGTCGCGCTAACCGGGGGACCCAGCATTTT	CASSRANRGTQHF
14	.	TRBJ1-5	TRBV19	TRBD1	TGTGCCAGTGGGACAGGGGTGAGCAATCAGCCCCAGCATTTT	CASGTGVSNQPQHF
15	.	TRBJ2-5	TRBV27	.	TGTGCCAGCAGTTTCTCATTGAGTATTCAAGAGACCCAGTACTTC	CASSFSLSIQETQYF
13	.	TRBJ2-5	TRBV28	.	TGTGCCAGCAGTTTAGAGACAGCAGAGACCCAGTACTTC	CASSLETAETQYF
15	.	TRBJ1-6	TRBV5-1	TRBD1	TGCGCCAGCAGCCAGCAGGGACAGTATAATTCACCCCTCCACTTT	CASSQQGQYNSPLHF
13	few	TRBJ1-1	TRBV7-2	.	TGTGCCAGCAAGCCACCAGGTCCAACTGAAGCTTTCTTT	CASKPPGPTEAFF
12	.	TRBJ2-3	TRBV11-2	.	TGTGCCAGCAGCTTAGCCCCGGATACGCAGTATTTT	CASSLAPDTQYF
14	once	TRBJ1-2	TRBV27	.	TGTGCCAGCAGTGGGAAGGGGATTAACTATGGCTACACCTTC	CASSGKGINYGYTF
15	.	TRBJ1-2	TRBV6-6	TRBD1	TGTGCCAGCAGTTACTCAACAGGGGGCTTTCATGGCTACACCTTC	CASSYSTGGFHGYTF
13	.	TRBJ1-1	TRBV7-3	.	TGTGCCAGCAGCTTACGGGGGGACGCTGAAGCTTTCTTT	CASSLRGDAEAFF
13	.	TRBJ2-7	TRBV4-2	.	TGTGCCAGCAGCCAAGGGGGAGATCGGGAGCAGTACTTC	CASSQGGDREQYF
13	.	TRBJ1-2	TRBV28	TRBD1	TGTGCCGTGCCGGACAGGGGGACCTATGGCTACACCTTC	CAVPDRGTYGYTF
15	.	TRBJ2-3	TRBV2	TRBD1	TGTGCCAGCAGTGGGGACAGGGGAGGCGCAGATACGCAGTATTTT	CASSGDRGGADTQYF
15	.	TRBJ1-3	TRBV9	.	TGTGCCAGCAGCGTAGTGGGGGGGGATGGAAACACCATATATTTT	CASSVVGGDGNTIYF
15	.	TRBJ1-4	TRBV25-1	TRBD1	TGTGCCAGCAGTGCCACAGGGGAGACTAATGAAAAACTGTTTTTT	CASSATGETNEKLFF
13	.	TRBJ2-1	TRBV12-5	.	TGTGCTAGTGCCGCACAGGGTGTCAATGAGCAGTTCTTC	CASAAQGVNEQFF
15	few	TRBJ2-7	TRBV9	.	TGTGCCAGCAGCGTATCAAGGAAGCGCTGCTACGAGCAGTACTTC	CASSVSRKRCYEQYF
17	.	TRBJ1-2	TRBV27	.	TGTGCCAGCAGTCCCCTTATGGATGCGACAGGTCAAAGTGGCTACACCTTC	CASSPLMDATGQSGYTF
14	.	TRBJ2-3	TRBV15	TRBD2	TGTGCCACCGCCGTACTGACGGGGGGAGATACGCAGTATTTT	CATAVLTGGDTQYF
16	once	TRBJ2-1	TRBV9	TRBD2	TGTGCCAGCAGCGTAGGGGGAGCGGGGCCCTACAATGAGCAGTTCTTC	CASSVGGAGPYNEQFF
14	once	TRBJ1-1	TRBV7-6	.	TGTGCCAGCAGCATAGACAGAATGAACACTGAAGCTTTCTTT	CASSIDRMNTEAFF
17	.	TRBJ2-5	TRBV4-2	TRBD2	TGTGCCAGCAGCCAAGATGGATCTAGCGGGATTGGGGGGACCCAGTACTTC	CASSQDGSSGIGGTQYF